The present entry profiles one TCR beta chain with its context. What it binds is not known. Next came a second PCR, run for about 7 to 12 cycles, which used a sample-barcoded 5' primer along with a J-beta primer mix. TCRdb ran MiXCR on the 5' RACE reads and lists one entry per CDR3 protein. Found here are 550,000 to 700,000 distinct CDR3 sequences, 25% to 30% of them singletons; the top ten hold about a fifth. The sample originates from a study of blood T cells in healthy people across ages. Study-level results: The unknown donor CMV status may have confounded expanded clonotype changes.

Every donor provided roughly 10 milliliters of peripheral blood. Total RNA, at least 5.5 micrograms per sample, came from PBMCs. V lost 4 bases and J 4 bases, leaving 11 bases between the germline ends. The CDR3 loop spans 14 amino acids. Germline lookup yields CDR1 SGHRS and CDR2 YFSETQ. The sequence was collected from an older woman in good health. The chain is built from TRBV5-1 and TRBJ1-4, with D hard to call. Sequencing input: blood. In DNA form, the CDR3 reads TGCGCCAGCAGCCCCCACATGGGTAATGAAAAACTGTTTTTT. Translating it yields CASSPHMGNEKLFF.